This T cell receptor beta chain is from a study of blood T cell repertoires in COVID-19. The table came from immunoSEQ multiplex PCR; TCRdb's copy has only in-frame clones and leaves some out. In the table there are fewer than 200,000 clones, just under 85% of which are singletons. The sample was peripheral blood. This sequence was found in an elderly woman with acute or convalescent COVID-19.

The CDR3 bases are TGTGCCAGCAGCGCCAACCGCCGGGTGGAGCAGTACTTC. Its translation: CASSANRRVEQYF. The chain recombines TRBV7-2 with TRBJ2-7; no definite D call. Germline V gene data show CDR1 as SGHTA and CDR2 as FQGNSA. The CDR3 loop spans 13 amino acids. Between the trimmed V and J ends, which lost 5 bases and 7 bases, there was a span of 15 bases.